The entry below describes one T cell receptor (beta chain). The antigen it binds to is not known. Base qualities are not at hand, and no much larger clone is one base apart. The library was built by means of the immunoSEQ multiplex PCR assay. Not all clones reach the TCRdb copy of this immuneACCESS table, which keeps in-frame sequences only. Checked studies attribute under half of the gap to unresolved V genes and leave the rest unexplained. The sample has 120,000 to 150,000 clones on record, approximately 91% of them singletons. 8% to 9.5% of the sample is taken by the ten largest. These data originate in a study of control samples from healthy donors and cancer patients (dated by TCRdb to between 2020 and 2021). The trim is 1 base for V and 0 bases for J, with a gap of 7 bases between the germline ends. The CDR3 measures 15 amino acids from cysteine to phenylalanine. The entry retains the CDR3 DNA only, 45 bases that are in frame from base 1. For CDR1 and CDR2, the germline V gene lists MNHNS and SASEGT.

This TCR came from a woman between 25 and 40 years old in good health. What was sequenced was blood. The chain was built from TRBV6-1 and TRBJ2-1; matching of 6 bases hints at TRBD1 as the D gene. The nucleotide sequence reads TGTGCCAGCAGTGAAGGGGGGCTCTCCTACAATGAGCAGTTCTTC. The encoded protein is CASSEGGLSYNEQFF.